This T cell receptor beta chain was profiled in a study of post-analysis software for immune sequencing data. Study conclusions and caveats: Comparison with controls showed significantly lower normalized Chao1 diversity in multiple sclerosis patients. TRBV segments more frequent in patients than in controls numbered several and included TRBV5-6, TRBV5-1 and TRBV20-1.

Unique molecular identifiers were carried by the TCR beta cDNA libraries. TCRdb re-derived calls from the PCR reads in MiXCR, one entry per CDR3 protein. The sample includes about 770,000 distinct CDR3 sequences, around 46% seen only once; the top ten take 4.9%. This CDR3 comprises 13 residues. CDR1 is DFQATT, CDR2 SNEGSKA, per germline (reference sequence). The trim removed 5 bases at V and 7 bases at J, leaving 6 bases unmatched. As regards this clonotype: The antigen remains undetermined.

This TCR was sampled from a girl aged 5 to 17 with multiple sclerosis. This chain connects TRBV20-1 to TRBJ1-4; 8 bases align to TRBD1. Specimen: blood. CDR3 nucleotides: TGCAGTGCTCAGGACAGGGAGGCTGAAAAACTGTTTTTT. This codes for CSAQDREAEKLFF.